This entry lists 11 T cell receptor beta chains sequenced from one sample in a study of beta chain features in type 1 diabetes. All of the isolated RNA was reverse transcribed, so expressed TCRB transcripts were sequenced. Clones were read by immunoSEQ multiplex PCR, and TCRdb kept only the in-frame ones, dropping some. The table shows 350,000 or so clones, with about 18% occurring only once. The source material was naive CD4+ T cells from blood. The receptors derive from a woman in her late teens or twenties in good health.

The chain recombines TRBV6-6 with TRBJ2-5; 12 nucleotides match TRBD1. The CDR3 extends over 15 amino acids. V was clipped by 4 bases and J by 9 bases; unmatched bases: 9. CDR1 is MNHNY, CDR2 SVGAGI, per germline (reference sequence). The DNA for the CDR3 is TGTGCCAGCAGTTCTCCGGGACAGGGGGCTGGGTCCCAGTACTTC. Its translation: CASSSPGQGAGSQYF.

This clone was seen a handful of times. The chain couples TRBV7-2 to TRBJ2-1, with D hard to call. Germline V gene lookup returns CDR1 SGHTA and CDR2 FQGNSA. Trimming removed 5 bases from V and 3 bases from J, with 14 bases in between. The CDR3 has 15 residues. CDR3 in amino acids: CASSPLHGGYNEQFF. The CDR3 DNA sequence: TGTGCCAGCAGCCCCCTCCACGGTGGCTACAATGAGCAGTTCTTC.

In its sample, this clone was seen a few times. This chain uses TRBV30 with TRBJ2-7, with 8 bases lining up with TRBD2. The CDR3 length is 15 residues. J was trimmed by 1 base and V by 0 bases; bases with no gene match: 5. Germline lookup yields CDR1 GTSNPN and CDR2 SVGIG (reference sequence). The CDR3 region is CAWSVSAGGSYEQYF. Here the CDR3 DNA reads TGTGCCTGGAGTGTCAGTGCGGGAGGATCCTACGAGCAGTACTTC.

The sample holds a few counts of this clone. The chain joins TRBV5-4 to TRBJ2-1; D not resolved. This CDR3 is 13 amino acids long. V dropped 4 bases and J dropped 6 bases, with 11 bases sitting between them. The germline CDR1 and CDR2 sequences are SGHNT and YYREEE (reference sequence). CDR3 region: CASSQKEFNEQFF. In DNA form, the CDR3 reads TGTGCCAGCAGCCAGAAAGAATTCAATGAGCAGTTCTTC.

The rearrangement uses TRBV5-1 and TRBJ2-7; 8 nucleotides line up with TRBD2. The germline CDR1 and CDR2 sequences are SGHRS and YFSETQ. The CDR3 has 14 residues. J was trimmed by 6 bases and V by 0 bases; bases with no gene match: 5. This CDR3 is CASSLGSGKGEQYF. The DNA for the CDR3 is TGCGCCAGCAGCTTGGGTAGCGGGAAGGGCGAGCAGTACTTC. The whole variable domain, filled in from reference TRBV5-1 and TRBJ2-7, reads KAGVTQTPRYLIKTRGQQVTLSCSPISGHRSVSWYQQTPGQGLQFLFEYFSETQRNKGNFPGRFSGRQFSNSRSEMNVSTLELGDSALYLCASSLGSGKGEQYFGPGTRLTVT.

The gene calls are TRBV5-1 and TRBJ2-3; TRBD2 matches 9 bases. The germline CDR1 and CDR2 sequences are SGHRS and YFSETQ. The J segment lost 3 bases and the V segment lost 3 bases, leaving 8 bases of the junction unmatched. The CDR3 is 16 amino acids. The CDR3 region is CASSSFLAGQTDTQYF. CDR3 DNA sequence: TGCGCCAGCAGCTCTTTCCTAGCGGGACAAACAGATACGCAGTATTTT.

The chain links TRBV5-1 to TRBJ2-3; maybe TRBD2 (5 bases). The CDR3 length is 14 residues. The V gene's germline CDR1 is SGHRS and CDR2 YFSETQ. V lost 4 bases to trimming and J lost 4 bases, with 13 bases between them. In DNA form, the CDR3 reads TGCGCCAGCAGCCTGGAGAGGGAATCAGATACGCAGTATTTT. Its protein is CASSLERESDTQYF.

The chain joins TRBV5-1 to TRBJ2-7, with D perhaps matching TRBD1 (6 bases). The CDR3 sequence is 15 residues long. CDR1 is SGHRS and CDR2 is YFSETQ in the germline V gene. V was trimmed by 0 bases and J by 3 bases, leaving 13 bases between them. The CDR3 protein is CASSLEPSGVYEQYF. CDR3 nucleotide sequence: TGCGCCAGCAGCTTGGAGCCCTCAGGGGTCTACGAGCAGTACTTC.

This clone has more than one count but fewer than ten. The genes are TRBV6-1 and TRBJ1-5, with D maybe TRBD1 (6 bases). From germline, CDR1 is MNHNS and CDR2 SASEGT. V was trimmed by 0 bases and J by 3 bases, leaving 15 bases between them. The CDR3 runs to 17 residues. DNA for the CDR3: TGTGCCAGCAGTGAAGCGCTTCTAGCAGGGGTCAATCAGCCCCAGCATTTT. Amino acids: CASSEALLAGVNQPQHF.

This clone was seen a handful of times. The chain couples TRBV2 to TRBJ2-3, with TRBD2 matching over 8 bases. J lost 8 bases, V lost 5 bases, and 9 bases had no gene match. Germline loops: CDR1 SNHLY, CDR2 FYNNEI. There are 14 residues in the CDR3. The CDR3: CASSLSESGGTQYF. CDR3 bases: TGTGCCAGCAGTCTCTCGGAGAGCGGGGGTACGCAGTATTTT.

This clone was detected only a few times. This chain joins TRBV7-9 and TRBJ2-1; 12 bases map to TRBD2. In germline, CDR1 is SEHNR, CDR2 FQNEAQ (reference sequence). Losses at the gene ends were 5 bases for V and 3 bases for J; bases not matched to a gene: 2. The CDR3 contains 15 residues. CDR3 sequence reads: CASSPTSGGYNEQFF. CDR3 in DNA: TGTGCCAGCAGCCCGACTAGCGGGGGCTACAATGAGCAGTTCTTC.